The clone carrying this TCR beta chain was seen ten or more times. Its antigen remains unknown. The V end was cut by 3 bases, the J end by 5 bases, with 16 bases between. Germline CDR1 is MGHRA and CDR2 is YSYEKL. The CDR3 is 15 residues long. This sample is part of a study of T cell repertoires in cytomegalovirus infection. General observations from the study: Predominance within the ex vivo response was attributable to HLA-C-restricted CMV-specific TCR beta clonotypes.

MiXCR, run by TCRdb on the reads, gives a single entry per CDR3 protein. Of hundreds of thousands of distinct CDR3 sequences detected, approximately 8.9% appear once; the ten largest clones hold less than 3%. What was sequenced was PBMCs. V is TRBV4-1 and J is TRBJ1-1; D may be TRBD1 (6 bases). This receptor was taken from a human donor in good health (CMV status not recorded). Some clones in this sample may be carry-over from other donors' samples. The DNA of the CDR3 is TGCGCCAGCAGCCACTTAAGGGGGGGGGGGACTGAAGCTTTCTTT. Amino acid sequence: CASSHLRGGGTEAFF.